The text below deals with one T cell receptor (beta chain). Its antigen is undetermined. TCRdb redid the calling of the reads with MiXCR, one entry per CDR3 protein. The sample shows a few hundred thousand distinct CDR3 sequences, roughly 28% of them seen only once. These data originate in a study of T cell repertoires in cytomegalovirus infection. For the study at large: CMV infection together with matching HLA type was indicated by public TCR beta signatures. Whole-study results and caveats: The study found HLA-C-restricted CMV-specific TCR beta clonotypes dominating the ex vivo response.

There are 17 residues in the CDR3. Germline-derived CDR1 and CDR2 are MNHEY and SVGEGT. Germline trimming cut 2 bases from V and 5 bases from J; bases unmatched to any gene: 11. The sequencing used cultured PBMCs, collected from culture after CMV antigen stimulation. The sequence came from a human donor in good health (CMV status not recorded). Some clones in this sample may be carry-over from other donors' samples. The rearrangement joins TRBV6-2 or TRBV6-3 to TRBJ2-1; 8 nucleotides align to TRBD1. CDR3 residues: CASSYPRTGRTHNEQFF. The CDR3, as DNA: TGTGCCAGCAGTTACCCCCGGACAGGGAGGACTCACAATGAGCAGTTCTTC.